The clone carrying this T cell receptor beta chain was picked up one time. Antigen specificity is unknown. It was healthy bone marrow donors who served as donors. The data stem from a study of cytomegalovirus exposure and HLA in healthy donors. Notes on the study in general: Highly shared sequence variants in one cluster were likely a sequencing artifact.

60 Vbeta and 13 Jbeta primers were used in PCR. The data were produced by immunoSEQ multiplex PCR, yet TCRdb's version contains in-frame clones alone and is incomplete. There are about 63,000 clones in the sample; approximately 71% occur only once, and 5.4% lies in the top ten. Trimming at V came to 4 bases and at J to 5 bases, leaving 9 bases not matched to a gene. Germline CDR1 is SGHNT and CDR2 is YYREEE (reference sequence). This CDR3 is built from 15 residues. The sample comprised PBMCs. This receptor was identified in a man aged 45-60 years in good health and CMV-seronegative. The rearrangement links TRBV5-4 to TRBJ1-2; 9 bases are shared with TRBD1. The CDR3 here is CASSLGDRVTYGYTF. CDR3 bases: TGTGCCAGCAGCCTGGGGGACAGGGTAACTTATGGCTACACCTTC.